The 10 T cell receptor beta chains below all came from one sample that was sequenced in a study of regulatory T cells in long-lasting Graves disease. Noted time point: newly diagnosed GD, antithyroid drugs for less than 3 months. Researchers made the TCR library from RNA that was extracted from PBMCs. Through Arm-PCR of CDR3 regions and iRepertoire HTBI primers, TCR beta libraries were built. Each CDR3 protein gets one entry after TCRdb re-called the multiplex PCR reads with MiXCR. Here the sample spans 550,000 to 700,000 distinct CDR3 sequences, approximately 16% being singletons. These data were also reused for a study on T cells in Graves' hyperthyroidism and ophthalmopathy.

This specimen was peripheral blood mononuclear cells (PBMCs), taken at new diagnosis, from a patient treated with antithyroid drugs. The receptors derive from a man aged 18 to 29 with Graves disease.

The rearrangement uses TRBV5-1 and TRBJ1-3; D remains ambiguous. The germline CDR1 and CDR2 sequences are SGHRS and YFSETQ. The CDR3 spans 14 residues. Trimming shortened V by 7 bases and J by 1 base, and 12 bases separated the two germline ends. The CDR3 sequence: CASRMVGSGNTIYF. CDR3 bases: TGCGCCAGCCGTATGGTGGGATCTGGAAACACCATATATTTT.

Many counts were recorded for this clonotype. V is TRBV18 and J is TRBJ2-7; no reliable D call. V was cut by 3 bases and J by 4 bases, with 13 bases left in between. Germline assignment: CDR1 KGHSH and CDR2 LQKENI. CDR3 length: 14 residues. CDR3 in DNA: TGTGCCAGCTCACCCGAAAGGCTGAGTTACGAGCAGTACTTC. Amino acid sequence: CASSPERLSYEQYF.

This chain joins TRBV11-2 and TRBJ1-1, with 8 bases fitting TRBD1. Germline V CDR1 and CDR2: SGHAT, FQNNGV. V lost 1 base, J lost 3 bases, and 7 bases stayed unmatched. This CDR3 comprises 16 residues. The CDR3 loop is CASSLVLRGLHTEAFF. The CDR3 nucleotides are TGTGCCAGCAGCTTAGTCCTCAGGGGGCTGCACACTGAAGCTTTCTTT.

This clonotype was counted many times. The rearrangement links TRBV11-2 to TRBJ2-7, with a weak D call TRBD1 (6 bases). Between the trimmed V and J ends, which lost 5 bases and 6 bases, there was a span of 14 bases. The CDR3 sequence is 13 residues long. Germline V lookup: CDR1 SGHAT, CDR2 FQNNGV. The chain's CDR3 is CASSREQGFEQYF. The CDR3 DNA reads as TGTGCCAGCAGCCGCGAACAGGGTTTCGAGCAGTACTTC.

The CDR3 DNA follows: TGTGCCAGCAGCACCCTAGGCAATGAGCAGTTCTTC. Amino acid sequence: CASSTLGNEQFF. The genes are TRBV7-9 and TRBJ2-1; no clear D. Trimming removed 5 bases from V and 6 bases from J, with 8 bases in between. CDR3 length: 12 amino acids. Germline V gives CDR1 SEHNR, CDR2 FQNEAQ (reference sequence).

This clonotype occurred a few times. V is TRBV30 and J is TRBJ2-7, with D perhaps matching TRBD1 (6 bases). The CDR3 length is 14 residues. From germline, CDR1 is GTSNPN and CDR2 SVGIG (reference sequence). The V gene lost 2 bases and the J gene lost 1 base, with 12 bases spanning the gap. The CDR3 bases are TGTGCCTGGAGTAAACCCGGACAGTCCTACGAGCAGTACTTC. Its translation: CAWSKPGQSYEQYF.

This clonotype turned up a few times. Mismatch with germline at one junction end may stem from a read error. The chain couples TRBV4-1 to TRBJ2-1; D possibly matches TRBD1 or TRBD2 (6 bases each). Germline assignment: CDR1 MGHRA and CDR2 YSYEKL. The CDR3 loop spans 12 amino acids. CDR3 amino acids: CASSQAGGGQLF. CDR3 sequence (DNA): TGCGCCAGCAGCCAAGCTGGAGGGGGGCAGCTCTTC.

The rearrangement links TRBV5-1 to TRBJ1-5; TRBD1 is a possible D gene (5 bases). The germline gives CDR1 SGHRS, CDR2 YFSETQ. This CDR3 has 15 residues. The ends were cut back, 1 base at V and 2 bases at J, with 10 bases in the middle. In nucleotides, the CDR3 is TGCGCCAGCAGCTTGAGTGGGGCGCGCAATCAGCCCCAGCATTTT. It codes for CASSLSGARNQPQHF.

V and J are TRBV6-1 and TRBJ2-4; 9 bases line up with TRBD1. This CDR3 spans 20 amino acids. Germline loops: CDR1 MNHNS, CDR2 SASEGT. J lost 0 bases, V lost 4 bases, and 16 bases had no gene match. CDR3 loop: CASSGTIRDRDLLAKNIQYF. CDR3 coding DNA: TGTGCCAGCAGTGGTACGATTCGGGACAGGGACCTATTAGCCAAAAACATTCAGTACTTC.

The chain is built from TRBV20-1 and TRBJ2-7; D possibly uses TRBD1 or TRBD2 (6 bases each). The length of the CDR3 is 14 residues. The germline V gene has CDR1 DFQATT and CDR2 SNEGSKA (reference sequence). The germline V and J ends were trimmed by 3 bases and 6 bases, with 18 bases remaining between them. As DNA, the CDR3 is TGCAGTGCTAGTGGTCGGGTCGGGGGCGCCGAGCAGTACTTC. Residues: CSASGRVGGAEQYF.